These 23 T cell receptor beta chains share one sample of origin, sequenced in a study of CD4+ T cells in melanoma. Here immunoSEQ multiplex PCR was the method, and the copy in TCRdb shows in-frame clones only, minus some. The repertoire holds around 100,000 clones, 80% to 95% seen once, with roughly 3.1% in the top ten. Specimen: peripheral blood. The receptors stem from a human donor with melanoma.

The chain uses TRBV12-5 and TRBJ2-1; D remains unclear. The CDR3 extends over 16 amino acids. Trimming removed 7 bases at V and 0 bases at J, with 16 bases between. CDR1 is LGHNT and CDR2 is FRNRAP in the germline V gene. The CDR3 nucleotides read TGTGCTAGTGCTTTCTCCACTCCGAGCTCCTACAATGAGCAGTTCTTC. Translated: CASAFSTPSSYNEQFF.

This chain links TRBV5-1 with TRBJ1-4; the D gene is possibly TRBD1 (5 bases). V was pared by 2 bases and J by 4 bases, with 18 bases between. This CDR3 region has 17 residues. Looked up from germline, CDR1 is SGHRS and CDR2 is YFSETQ. CDR3 in amino acids: CASSFGFSTASNEKLFF. The CDR3 DNA follows: TGCGCCAGCAGCTTCGGTTTTTCGACAGCCAGTAATGAAAAACTGTTTTTT. The whole variable domain, remainder taken from reference TRBV5-1 and TRBJ1-4, is KAGVTQTPRYLIKTRGQQVTLSCSPISGHRSVSWYQQTPGQGLQFLFEYFSETQRNKGNFPGRFSGRQFSNSRSEMNVSTLELGDSALYLCASSFGFSTASNEKLFFGSGTQLSVL.

This clone appeared a single time. The genes are TRBV14 and TRBJ2-7; D may be TRBD2 (5 bases). Germline lookup yields CDR1 SGHDN and CDR2 FVKESK. V was trimmed by 2 bases and J by 4 bases, leaving 12 bases between them. This CDR3 region has 14 residues. The CDR3 sequence is CASSQWGPGYEQYF. In DNA form, the CDR3 reads TGTGCCAGCAGCCAATGGGGTCCGGGGTACGAGCAGTACTTC.

This chain connects TRBV27 to TRBJ2-2, with TRBD2 identical over 13 bases. The CDR3 is 17 residues long. CDR1 is MNHEY and CDR2 is SMNVEV in the germline V gene (reference sequence). Trimming cost V 5 bases and J 5 bases; bases outside gene matches: 8. CDR3 in amino acids: CASSIRTSGSRTGELFF. The CDR3 DNA is TGTGCCAGCAGTATACGGACTAGCGGGAGTCGAACCGGGGAGCTGTTTTTT.

This clone was detected once. This chain uses TRBV27 with TRBJ2-1, with a tentative D call TRBD2 (6 bases). This CDR3 spans 12 amino acids. Per the germline V gene, CDR1 is MNHEY and CDR2 is SMNVEV (reference sequence). V was clipped by 2 bases and J by 10 bases, with 9 bases between them. The CDR3 region has the DNA TGTGCCAGCAGTTTAACGCGGGGAGAGCAGTTCTTC. Protein: CASSLTRGEQFF.

The V gene is TRBV7-2, the J gene TRBJ1-4; 7 bases agree with TRBD1. Looked up from germline, CDR1 is SGHTA and CDR2 is FQGNSA. With V trimmed by 5 bases and J by 9 bases, 3 bases remained unmatched. CDR3 length: 12 residues. CDR3 in amino acids: CASSPQGQKLFF. DNA of the CDR3: TGTGCCAGCAGCCCACAGGGGCAAAAACTGTTTTTT. Full variable domain (rest looked up from reference TRBV7-2 and TRBJ1-4): GAGVSQSPSNKVTEKGKDVELRCDPISGHTALYWYRQSLGQGLEFLIYFQGNSAPDKSGLPSDRFSAERTGGSVSTLTIQRTQQEDSAVYLCASSPQGQKLFFGSGTQLSVL.

The rearrangement joins TRBV5-1 to TRBJ2-2; 11 positions agree with TRBD2. Germline-derived CDR1 and CDR2 are SGHRS and YFSETQ. The CDR3 runs 15 residues. The junction had 4 bases not matched to a gene; V was cut back by 4 bases and J by 5 bases. CDR3 region: CASSPRTSGTGELFF. CDR3 bases: TGCGCCAGCAGCCCCCGGACTAGCGGGACCGGGGAGCTGTTTTTT.

The chain employs TRBV5-1 and TRBJ2-5; 9 nucleotides match TRBD2. Germline loops: CDR1 SGHRS, CDR2 YFSETQ. This CDR3 has 16 amino acids. J gave up 1 base and V 2 bases, and 6 bases lay outside the gene matches. CDR3 nucleotide sequence: TGCGCCAGCAGCTTAAGGGCTAGCGGGATCCAAGAGACCCAGTACTTC. This gives the protein CASSLRASGIQETQYF.

V usage is TRBV4-3 and J usage is TRBJ1-1; D call uncertain. Germline V gene lookup returns CDR1 LGHNA and CDR2 YSLEER. The CDR3 loop spans 13 amino acids. V lost 4 bases and J lost 3, with 9 bases in between. The CDR3 loop is CASSPPGDTEAFF. CDR3 bases: TGCGCCAGCAGCCCACCGGGAGACACTGAAGCTTTCTTT.

The chain uses TRBV7-9 and TRBJ1-6, with D tentatively TRBD1 (5 bases). Looked up from germline, CDR1 is SEHNR and CDR2 is FQNEAQ (reference sequence). The CDR3 has 12 residues. Trimming left V 3 bases short and J 10 bases short, with 7 bases between. CDR3 DNA sequence: TGTGCCAGCAGCTTGGGGGAATCACCCCTCCACTTT. Amino acids: CASSLGESPLHF. The full variable domain, rest sourced from reference TRBV7-9 and TRBJ1-6, is DTGVSQNPRHKITKRGQNVTFRCDPISEHNRLYWYRQTLGQGPEFLTYFQNEAQLEKSRLLSDRFSAERPKGSFSTLEIQRTEQGDSAMYLCASSLGESPLHFGNGTRLTVT.

V is TRBV28 and J is TRBJ2-7; D perhaps matches TRBD2 (6 bases). This CDR3 has 15 residues. Germline CDR1 MDHEN, CDR2 SYDVKM. Trimming removed 7 bases from V and 1 base from J, with 17 bases in between. In DNA form, the CDR3 reads TGTGCCAGCAACCCTCCGGGGACTCCGTCCTACGAGCAGTACTTC. Translation: CASNPPGTPSYEQYF.

This sequence joins TRBV5-4 and TRBJ1-3, with no clear D. CDR3 length: 12 residues. The germline gives CDR1 SGHNT, CDR2 YYREEE (reference sequence). The V gene lost 7 bases and the J gene lost 2 bases, with 7 bases spanning the gap. The CDR3 region is CASGPTGNTIYF. The CDR3 DNA sequence: TGTGCCAGCGGGCCGACTGGAAACACCATATATTTT.

The chain uses TRBV30 and TRBJ1-3; D is unresolved. CDR1 is GTSNPN and CDR2 is SVGIG in the germline V gene (reference sequence). The CDR3 runs to 15 residues. V was pared by 0 bases and J by 3 bases, with 12 bases between. CDR3 DNA sequence: TGTGCCTGGAGTGTAGGACGGGGAGTTGGAAACACCATATATTTT. Translated, it gives CAWSVGRGVGNTIYF.

This sequence joins TRBV7-7 and TRBJ2-2; TRBD2 agrees at 10 bases. CDR3 size: 17 residues. Germline V gene sequence: CDR1 SSHAT, CDR2 FNYEAQ (reference sequence). V lost 3 bases, J lost 4 bases, and 8 bases stayed unmatched. CDR3 nucleotides: TGTGCCAGCAGCTTGGATCTAGCGGGAGTATCCACCGGGGAGCTGTTTTTT. Translated, it gives CASSLDLAGVSTGELFF.

The chain has TRBV28 and TRBJ1-1; TRBD1 is a possible D gene (6 bases). The CDR3 loop spans 15 amino acids. Germline V gene sequence: CDR1 MDHEN, CDR2 SYDVKM. The ends were cut back, 7 bases at V and 1 base at J, with 16 bases in the middle. This chain's CDR3 is CASTFPTGGNTEAFF. CDR3 nucleotide sequence: TGTGCCAGCACCTTCCCGACAGGCGGGAACACTGAAGCTTTCTTT.

V gene TRBV20-1 combines with J gene TRBJ2-7, with D unclear. The V gene lost 3 bases and the J gene lost 5 bases, with 8 bases spanning the gap. Germline CDR1 and CDR2: DFQATT and SNEGSKA (reference sequence). This CDR3 is 11 amino acids long. Here the CDR3 reads CSASLRDEQYF. In nucleotides, the CDR3 is TGCAGTGCTAGTTTAAGGGACGAGCAGTACTTC.

The rearrangement links TRBV4-1 to TRBJ2-1, with unresolved D. Germline V CDR1 and CDR2: MGHRA, YSYEKL. Trimming pared 6 bases from V and 8 bases from J, leaving 20 bases between. The CDR3 spans 15 residues. CDR3 sequence: CASRGLTTTLHEQFF. DNA for the CDR3: TGCGCCAGCAGAGGTTTAACGACCACCCTCCATGAGCAGTTCTTC.

The table lists this clone with a count of one. The chain uses TRBV7-9 and TRBJ1-3; unclear D gene. In germline, CDR1 is SEHNR, CDR2 FQNEAQ (reference sequence). The CDR3 runs 15 residues. V was shortened by 2 bases and J by 6 bases, with 14 bases between the two germline ends. The CDR3 nucleotides read TGTGCCAGCAGCTTATCGTATGGGAGGCAAAACACCATATATTTT. This sequence encodes CASSLSYGRQNTIYF.

V and J are TRBV6-4 and TRBJ2-5; 12 bases map to TRBD1. Germline CDR1 reads MRHNA; CDR2 reads SNTAGT. The CDR3 sequence is 16 residues long. Trimming removed 6 bases from V and 2 bases from J; junction bases left unmatched: 7. CDR3 sequence (DNA): TGTGCCAGCAGCCCCGGGACAGGGGGCACGCAAGAGACCCAGTACTTC. Translated: CASSPGTGGTQETQYF.

This clone showed up just once. The rearrangement links TRBV10-3 to TRBJ2-3; the D gene could be TRBD1 or TRBD2 (7 bases each). The V gene lost 7 bases and the J gene lost 1 base, with 12 bases spanning the gap. There are 14 residues in the CDR3. Germline CDR1 reads ENHRY; CDR2 reads SYGVKD. The DNA of the CDR3 is TGTGCCATCACCAGGGGGGGTGGCACAGATACGCAGTATTTT. Its protein product is CAITRGGGTDTQYF.

The rearrangement links TRBV2 to TRBJ2-7, with a weak D call TRBD1 (6 bases). Germline loops: CDR1 SNHLY, CDR2 FYNNEI. CDR3 size: 12 residues. Trimming cost V 6 bases and J 12 bases, with 18 bases left between them. The CDR3 coding sequence is TGTGCCAGCAGAATGGACAGCGATAAATTGTACTTC. Encoded protein: CASRMDSDKLYF.

The chain links TRBV15 to TRBJ1-3; D unclear. The CDR3 length is 15 residues. Trimming left V 1 base short and J 4 bases short, with 11 bases between. CDR1 LNHNV and CDR2 YYDKDF come from the germline V gene (reference sequence). The CDR3 protein is CATSRARGAGNTIYF. As DNA, the CDR3 is TGTGCCACCAGCAGAGCGCGGGGAGCCGGAAACACCATATATTTT. Full variable domain (outside the CDR3, taken from reference TRBV15 and TRBJ1-3): DAMVIQNPRYQVTQFGKPVTLSCSQTLNHNVMYWYQQKSSQAPKLLFHYYDKDFNNEADTPDNFQSRRPNTSFCFLDIRSPGLGDTAMYLCATSRARGAGNTIYFGEGSWLTVV.

CDR3 sequence: CASSLSTPTYEQYF. CDR3 nucleotides: TGTGCCAGCAGTTTATCTACACCTACCTACGAGCAGTACTTC. The rearrangement joins TRBV27 to TRBJ2-7; D unclear. V lost 0 bases, J lost 2 bases, and 8 bases lay in between. The CDR3 has 14 amino acids. Germline V gives CDR1 MNHEY, CDR2 SMNVEV (reference sequence).